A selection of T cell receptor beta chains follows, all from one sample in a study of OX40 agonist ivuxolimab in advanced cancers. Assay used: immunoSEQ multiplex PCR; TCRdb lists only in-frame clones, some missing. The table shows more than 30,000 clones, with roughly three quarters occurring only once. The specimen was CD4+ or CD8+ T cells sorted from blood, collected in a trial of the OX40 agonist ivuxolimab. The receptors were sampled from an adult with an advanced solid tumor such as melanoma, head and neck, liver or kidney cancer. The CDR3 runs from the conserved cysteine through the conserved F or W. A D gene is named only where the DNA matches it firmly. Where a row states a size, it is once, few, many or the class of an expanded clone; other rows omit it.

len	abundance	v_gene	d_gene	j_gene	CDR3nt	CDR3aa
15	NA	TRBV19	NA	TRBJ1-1	TGTGCCAGTAGTATACGGCAGGGCCTGAACACTGAAGCTTTCTTT	CASSIRQGLNTEAFF
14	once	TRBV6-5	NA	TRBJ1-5	TGTGCCAGCGCCGCGACGGATAGCAATCAGCCCCAGCATTTT	CASAATDSNQPQHF
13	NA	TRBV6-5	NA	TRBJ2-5	TGTGCCAGCAGTGTAGACTCGCAAGAGACCCAGTACTTC	CASSVDSQETQYF
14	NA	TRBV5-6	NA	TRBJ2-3	TGTGCCAGCAGGTGGAGGGATGAGACAGATACGCAGTATTTT	CASRWRDETDTQYF
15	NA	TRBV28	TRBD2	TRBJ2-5	TGTGCCAGCAGCCCAGGACTAGCGGGACAAGAGACCCAGTACTTC	CASSPGLAGQETQYF
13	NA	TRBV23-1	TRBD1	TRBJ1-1	TGCGCCAGCGGGTCGACAGGGATTACTGAAGCTTTCTTT	CASGSTGITEAFF
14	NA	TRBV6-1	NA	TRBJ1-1	TGTGCCAGCAGTAAGGGCAGAACGGGCACTGAAGCTTTCTTT	CASSKGRTGTEAFF
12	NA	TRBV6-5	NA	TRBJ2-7	TGTGCCAGCAGTTTGGGGGTCCACGAGCAGTACTTC	CASSLGVHEQYF
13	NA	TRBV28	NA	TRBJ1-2	TGTGCCACCCGGGGGGGCGCGGGGTATGGCTACACCTTC	CATRGGAGYGYTF
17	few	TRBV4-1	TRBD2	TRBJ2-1	TGCGCCAGCAGCCCCCTGACTAGCGGGGGGACTTACAATGAGCAGTTCTTC	CASSPLTSGGTYNEQFF
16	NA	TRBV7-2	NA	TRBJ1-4	TGTGCCAGCAGCTTTTGGGCAGGGGCAACTAATGAAAAACTGTTTTTT	CASSFWAGATNEKLFF